This T cell receptor beta chain appears in the sequencing data of a study of cytomegalovirus exposure and HLA in healthy donors. The V gene end was trimmed by 3 bases and the J gene end by 6 bases; junction bases not matched to a gene: 4. This CDR3 contains 14 residues. Germline V gene lookup returns CDR1 SGHTA and CDR2 FQGNSA. About this clone: Its antigen is unidentified.

Findings of the study overall: In terms of immune exposure information, only CMV serostatus was available. Accurate prediction of HLA-A and HLA-B alleles (for most subjects) was reportedly achieved from TCR beta sequences.

This PCR relied on a set of 60 Vbeta primers and 13 Jbeta primers. Authors' methods: Later analysis identified approximately 88 million unique TCR beta chains, some 10 million shared. Clones were read by immunoSEQ multiplex PCR, and TCRdb kept only the in-frame ones, dropping some. V and J calls and clone size follow that table, whereas D and trimming were derived from the DNA. The sample contains approximately 150,000 clones, about 88% of which appear only once. This clonotype was obtained from a man younger than 40 in good health and CMV-seropositive. V usage is TRBV7-2 and J usage is TRBJ2-1; 8 positions match TRBD2. The sequencing sample was made of PBMCs. The CDR3 DNA follows: TGTGCCAGCAGCTTGAGCGGGAGTCTCAATGAGCAGTTCTTC. Translation gives CASSLSGSLNEQFF.